These 10 T cell receptor beta chains were all obtained from the same sample, sequenced in a study of blood T cell repertoires in COVID-19. Measured with immunoSEQ multiplex PCR; TCRdb has only the in-frame clones, and not every one. The table shows some 60,000 clones, with around 79% occurring only once. The source material was peripheral blood. The origin of the receptors is a woman aged 45-65 years with active or convalescent COVID-19.

This chain connects TRBV19 to TRBJ2-7; TRBD1 matches 11 bases. The CDR3 consists of 14 residues. The germline V gene encodes CDR1 LNHDA and CDR2 SQIVND (reference sequence). V gave up 3 bases and J gave up 4 bases; unmatched junction bases: 2. Written as DNA, the CDR3 is TGTGCCAGTAGTATCGGACAGGGGGCTTACGAGCAGTACTTC. This gives the protein CASSIGQGAYEQYF. Supplemented by reference TRBV19 and TRBJ2-7, the full variable domain reads DGGITQSPKYLFRKEGQNVTLSCEQNLNHDAMYWYRQDPGQGLRLIYYSQIVNDFQKGDIAEGYSVSREKKESFPLTVTSAQKNPTAFYLCASSIGQGAYEQYFGPGTRLTVT.

The chain is built from TRBV29-1 and TRBJ2-2; D is possibly TRBD1 (5 bases). The CDR3 sequence is 12 residues long. Germline assignment: CDR1 SQVTM and CDR2 ANQGSEA. The CDR3 DNA reads TGCGCCCTAACAGGGAACACCGGGGAGCTGTTTTTT. Translating gives CALTGNTGELFF.

DNA of the CDR3: TGCGCCAGCAGCCAAGATTTATCAGGACAAAGTAGCTCTGGGGCCAACGTCCTGACTTTC. Its protein is CASSQDLSGQSSSGANVLTF. This chain joins TRBV4-1 and TRBJ2-6; TRBD1 is a possible D gene (5 bases). V was trimmed by 0 bases and J by 0 bases, leaving 18 bases between them. The CDR3 has 20 amino acids. The germline gives CDR1 MGHRA, CDR2 YSYEKL.

The chain joins TRBV5-1 to TRBJ2-1; possibly TRBD1 for D (6 bases). V lost 6 bases to trimming and J lost 6 bases, with 19 bases between them. CDR1 and CDR2 from the germline V gene are SGHRS and YFSETQ. The CDR3 runs 15 residues. The CDR3 nucleotides are TGCGCCAGCACAGCTGAGGGGGTATCTTTCAATGAGCAGTTCTTC. Residues: CASTAEGVSFNEQFF. Variable domain in full (rest from reference TRBV5-1 and TRBJ2-1): KAGVTQTPRYLIKTRGQQVTLSCSPISGHRSVSWYQQTPGQGLQFLFEYFSETQRNKGNFPGRFSGRQFSNSRSEMNVSTLELGDSALYLCASTAEGVSFNEQFFGPGTRLTVL.

The chain combines TRBV6-5 with TRBJ1-3; 7 nucleotides align to TRBD1. V lost 5 bases and J lost 3; bases outside the gene matches: 4. CDR3 size: 14 residues. CDR1 and CDR2 from the germline V gene are MNHEY and SVGAGI. CDR3 residues: CASSHQGGGNTIYF. The CDR3 DNA is TGTGCCAGCAGTCACCAGGGGGGTGGAAACACCATATATTTT.

The V call is TRBV15, the J call TRBJ2-6; a possible D gene is TRBD1 (5 bases). Trimming stripped 0 bases from V and 0 bases from J, with 6 bases between. This CDR3 is built from 16 residues. Germline V gives CDR1 LNHNV, CDR2 YYDKDF (reference sequence). CDR3 in amino acids: CATSREQGSGANVLTF. Here the CDR3 DNA reads TGTGCCACCAGCAGAGAGCAGGGCTCTGGGGCCAACGTCCTGACTTTC.

This clone showed up just once. The chain recombines TRBV5-1 with TRBJ1-5; 8 nucleotides align to TRBD1. Germline V lookup: CDR1 SGHRS, CDR2 YFSETQ. V lost 1 base to trimming and J lost 5 bases; unmatched junction nucleotides: 5. The CDR3 totals 15 residues. The CDR3: CASSLRTGNDQPQHF. DNA for the CDR3: TGCGCCAGCAGCTTGAGGACAGGGAATGATCAGCCCCAGCATTTT. The full variable domain, completed using reference TRBV5-1 and TRBJ1-5, is KAGVTQTPRYLIKTRGQQVTLSCSPISGHRSVSWYQQTPGQGLQFLFEYFSETQRNKGNFPGRFSGRQFSNSRSEMNVSTLELGDSALYLCASSLRTGNDQPQHFGDGTRLSIL.

The chain combines TRBV10-3 with TRBJ2-7, with 11 bases that match TRBD2. Germline loops: CDR1 ENHRY, CDR2 SYGVKD. The CDR3 covers 17 residues. Trimming removed 2 bases from V and 2 bases from J; junction bases left unmatched: 8. The CDR3 DNA reads TGTGCCATCAGTGAGACCATGGGACTAGCGGAAACCTACGAGCAGTACTTC. Translation: CAISETMGLAETYEQYF.

In this sample, this clone turned up many times. This chain joins TRBV27 and TRBJ1-5; 10 bases line up with TRBD1. V shed 5 bases and J 7 bases; nucleotides not matched to a gene: 5. The CDR3 covers 14 residues. Germline CDR1 and CDR2: MNHEY and SMNVEV (reference sequence). DNA of the CDR3: TGTGCCAGCAGTCGACAGGGGGCTGGGCAGCCCCAGCATTTT. This codes for CASSRQGAGQPQHF.

The J gene is TRBJ2-7, the V gene TRBV27; 8 nucleotides line up with TRBD2. CDR3 length: 16 amino acids. J gave up 3 bases and V 7 bases, and 14 bases lay outside the gene matches. The germline V gene encodes CDR1 MNHEY and CDR2 SMNVEV (reference sequence). The CDR3 is CASNFSTSESLYEQYF. The CDR3 DNA reads TGTGCCAGCAACTTCTCGACTAGCGAATCCCTCTACGAGCAGTACTTC.